Here is one TCR beta chain with its context. This CDR3 is 16 amino acids long. CDR1 and CDR2 from the germline V gene are LGHDT and YNNKEL (reference sequence). V shed 2 bases and J shed 0 bases, with 10 bases lying between them. The source of the sample is a study of T cells in Graves' hyperthyroidism and ophthalmopathy. Amplified regions were TCR beta CDR3 sequences from RNA transcripts. The HTBI primer set drove a first-round RT-PCR of the TCR CDR3. TCRdb passed the multiplex PCR reads through MiXCR, listing each CDR3 protein once. The sample carries over 350,000 distinct CDR3 sequences, roughly 13% recorded once.

This chain joins TRBV3-1 and TRBJ2-2; perhaps TRBD2 as D (6 bases). Sequencing input: blood. The TCR was taken from a man in his fifties or sixties with Graves' ophthalmopathy. The CDR3 bases are TGTGCCAGCAGCCAAAGAGCGGGTCCGAACACCGGGGAGCTGTTTTTT. This codes for CASSQRAGPNTGELFF.